This T cell receptor beta chain was sequenced for a study of T cells after yellow fever vaccination. Findings and caveats of the study: Primary-vaccination clones mostly resurfaced post-booster (around 95% CD4, 85% to 90% CD8).

Points on this clonotype: As yet, its antigen is unknown. A read error is possible here, since a much larger clone lies one base away.

TCRdb called the 5' RACE reads again in MiXCR, with one record for every CDR3 protein. The profile covers around 110,000 distinct CDR3 sequences, with 7% to 8.5% appearing a single time and around 25% taken by the ten largest. The germline CDR1 and CDR2 sequences are LNHNV and YYDKDF (reference sequence). V shed 0 bases and J shed 12 bases, with 12 bases lying between them. The CDR3 extends over 13 amino acids. The specimen comprised CD8+ T cells sorted from PBMCs, sampled 45 days after the yellow fever booster vaccination. The rearrangement joins TRBV15 to TRBJ2-1; D is unclear. This sequence was found in a man younger than 40 who received the YFV17D yellow fever vaccine. The CDR3 nucleotides are TGTGCCACCAGCAGAGATTTGTGGGGTGCGCAGTTCTTC. Encoded protein: CATSRDLWGAQFF.